This T cell receptor (beta chain) was recorded in a study of shared clonotypes between healthy human individuals. Study background: Researchers assigned three CD4 naive, three CD4 memory, two CD8 naive and one CD8 memory plate to each donor.

Profiling relied on immunoSEQ multiplex PCR, and the TCRdb table lists in-frame clones only, not all of them. The sample shows around 690,000 clones, 90% of them seen only once. Looked up from germline, CDR1 is SEHNR and CDR2 is FQNEAQ (reference sequence). The CDR3 length is 16 residues. The germline V and J ends were trimmed by 5 bases and 0 bases, with 11 bases remaining between them. The chain couples TRBV7-9 to TRBJ2-6; D is ambiguous. The TCR comes from a man between 18 and 35 years old in good health. Some clones in this sample may be carry-over from other donors' samples. The specimen was memory CD8+ T cells from PBMCs. Subset described: CD45RO+ cells pooled with CCR7-negative TemRA cells. The CDR3 nucleotides are TGTGCCAGCAGCCGGAAGAATGACTCTGGGGCCAACGTCCTGACTTTC. Translating it yields CASSRKNDSGANVLTF.